The clone carrying this T cell receptor beta chain was observed a handful of times. The length of the CDR3 is 13 residues. Germline CDR1 and CDR2: SNHLY and FYNNEI. V trimming: 8 bases; J trimming: 1 base; junction bases outside the gene matches: 3. Roughly 0.45 to 1 ug RNA was reverse transcribed with random hexamers. Across 54 Vbeta and 13 Jbeta, TCR beta CDR3 was amplified with immunoSEQ multiplex PCR. TCRdb called the immunoSEQ multiplex PCR reads again in MiXCR, with one record for every CDR3 protein. The table includes around 150,000 distinct CDR3 sequences, approximately 94% detected once. The recently defined diagnostic criteria for definite or probable disease were met by the Susac syndrome patients. This sample was taken from a study of CD8 T cells in Susac syndrome. Study context: Within the sequenced Susac syndrome patient group, more than 5 exhibited active disease and about eight were in remission.

Sequencing was performed on CD4+ T cells from PBMCs. The J gene is TRBJ1-1, the V gene TRBV2, with 8 bases fitting TRBD1. This sequence originates from a human donor with Susac syndrome. CDR3 nucleotide sequence: TGTGCCAGCCGACAGGGGCCGAACACTGAAGCTTTCTTT. Translated, it gives CASRQGPNTEAFF.